One sample yielded the 12 T cell receptor beta chains listed below, sequenced in a study of T cells after yellow fever vaccination. In TCRdb, the 5' RACE reads were re-called with MiXCR into one record per CDR3 protein. The data show some 420,000 distinct CDR3 sequences, with around 20% seen just once and about 18% held by the top ten. The starting material was PBMCs, obtained before the yellow fever booster vaccination. The receptor set was obtained from a young man who received the YFV17D yellow fever vaccine.

V gene TRBV5-6 combines with J gene TRBJ2-6; possibly TRBD1 for D (6 bases). Germline CDR1 SGHDT, CDR2 YYEEEE. This CDR3 is 17 amino acids long. Trimming took 0 bases from V and 0 from J, leaving 10 bases between them. CDR3 sequence (DNA): TGTGCCAGCAGCTTGGTGGGGACACTCTCTGGGGCCAACGTCCTGACTTTC. Its protein product is CASSLVGTLSGANVLTF. The variable domain in full, completed from reference TRBV5-6 and TRBJ2-6, reads DAGVTQSPTHLIKTRGQQVTLRCSPKSGHDTVSWYQQALGQGPQFIFQYYEEEERQRGNFPDRFSGHQFPNYSSELNVNALLLGDSALYLCASSLVGTLSGANVLTFGAGSRLTVL.

The chain's CDR3 is CASSPRSRDTQYF. CDR3 in DNA: TGTGCCAGCAGCCCAAGGTCCCGGGATACGCAGTATTTT. The chain links TRBV7-2 to TRBJ2-3, with D uncertain. The CDR3 consists of 13 residues. Germline V lookup: CDR1 SGHTA, CDR2 FQGNSA. Deletions cut 5 bases from V and 6 bases from J, with 12 bases between.

This clonotype was observed a few times. The V gene is TRBV5-4, the J gene TRBJ2-3, with 8 positions matching TRBD1. Germline V gene data show CDR1 as SGHNT and CDR2 as YYREEE (reference sequence). This CDR3 spans 14 amino acids. Unmatched junction bases numbered 6, after V lost 9 bases and J lost 0 bases. The CDR3 DNA is TGTGCCACGCAACAGGGGGTTAGCACAGATACGCAGTATTTT. Amino acid sequence: CATQQGVSTDTQYF.

This clonotype has ten or more counts. Here the CDR3 DNA reads TGCAGTGCTAGAAGGGAGAGACGGGAAAAACTGTTTTTT. Its protein product is CSARRERREKLFF. The rearrangement links TRBV20-1 to TRBJ1-4; D gene unclear. The CDR3 extends over 13 amino acids. Trimming took 2 bases from V and 8 from J, leaving 12 bases between them. Germline V CDR1 and CDR2: DFQATT, SNEGSKA (reference sequence).

The V and J genes are TRBV4-1 and TRBJ1-4; the match to TRBD1 covers 8 bases. J was trimmed by 8 bases and V by 1 base; bases with no gene match: 6. The CDR3 has 15 amino acids. Looked up from germline, CDR1 is MGHRA and CDR2 is YSYEKL. CDR3: CASSQGGTGGEKLFF. In DNA, the CDR3 is TGCGCCAGCAGCCAAGGGGGGACAGGAGGGGAAAAACTGTTTTTT.

This clonotype was seen only a few times. This chain uses TRBV25-1 with TRBJ1-5, with D possibly being TRBD1 (5 bases). Germline V gives CDR1 MGHDK, CDR2 SYGVNS. The CDR3 runs 12 residues. The V end was cut by 8 bases, the J end by 6 bases, with 11 bases between. The CDR3 here is CASGWGPQPQHF. The CDR3 DNA is TGTGCCAGCGGATGGGGACCTCAGCCCCAGCATTTT.

The chain links TRBV2 to TRBJ1-1; TRBD1 matches at 10 bases. With 4 bases clipped from V and 5 bases from J, the junction kept 7 bases outside the gene matches. The CDR3 totals 15 residues. The germline gives CDR1 SNHLY, CDR2 FYNNEI. As DNA, the CDR3 is TGTGCCAGCAGTGTAGACAGGGGGCGTGGGACTGAAGCTTTCTTT. It encodes CASSVDRGRGTEAFF. Filled out from reference TRBV2 and TRBJ1-1, the complete variable domain reads EPEVTQTPSHQVTQMGQEVILRCVPISNHLYFYWYRQILGQKVEFLVSFYNNEISEKSEIFDDQFSVERPDGSNFTLKIRSTKLEDSAMYFCASSVDRGRGTEAFFGQGTRLTVV.

The chain is built from TRBV7-2 and TRBJ1-2, with D uncertain. The CDR3 extends over 12 amino acids. CDR1 is SGHTA, CDR2 FQGNSA, per germline. Trimming left V 5 bases short and J 5 bases short, with 9 bases between. The CDR3 region is CASSQQPYGYTF. The CDR3 DNA reads TGTGCCAGCAGCCAACAACCATATGGCTACACCTTC. Drawing the rest from reference TRBV7-2 and TRBJ1-2, the complete variable domain is GAGVSQSPSNKVTEKGKDVELRCDPISGHTALYWYRQSLGQGLEFLIYFQGNSAPDKSGLPSDRFSAERTGGSVSTLTIQRTQQEDSAVYLCASSQQPYGYTFGSGTRLTVV.

This clonotype appeared once. The V and J genes are TRBV6-1 and TRBJ1-5; D perhaps matches TRBD1 (6 bases). The CDR3 sequence is 15 residues long. The V end was cut by 4 bases, the J end by 7 bases, with 17 bases between. From germline, CDR1 is MNHNS and CDR2 SASEGT. CDR3 sequence (DNA): TGTGCCAGCAGTGCTGGGGACACTCCTCTCCAGCCCCAGCATTTT. Translated, it gives CASSAGDTPLQPQHF.

The chain has TRBV18 and TRBJ2-1; 7 nucleotides match TRBD1. The CDR3 runs to 16 residues. V was pared by 6 bases and J by 7 bases, with 15 bases of the junction left unmatched. Germline V gene data show CDR1 as KGHSH and CDR2 as LQKENI. The CDR3 reads CASSPTWDRIRNEQFF. For the CDR3, the DNA is TGTGCCAGCTCTCCAACATGGGACAGAATCCGGAATGAGCAGTTCTTC.

This clonotype was observed at least ten times. The chain couples TRBV20-1 to TRBJ1-4; D is unclear. The CDR3 sequence is 13 residues long. Germline CDR1 DFQATT, CDR2 SNEGSKA (reference sequence). The CDR3 DNA follows: TGCAGAGGCCATCAGGCAACTAATGAAAAACTGTTTTTT. Translated: CRGHQATNEKLFF.

This clonotype showed up just a few times. The chain combines TRBV7-2 with TRBJ1-5; a weak D match, TRBD1 (6 bases). Looked up from germline, CDR1 is SGHTA and CDR2 is FQGNSA. The CDR3 consists of 15 residues. V was pared by 6 bases and J by 4 bases, with 16 bases between. CDR3 sequence reads: CASRRTGTENQPQHF. Here the CDR3 DNA reads TGTGCCAGCAGACGCACAGGGACCGAGAATCAGCCCCAGCATTTT. Variable domain in full (rest from reference TRBV7-2 and TRBJ1-5): GAGVSQSPSNKVTEKGKDVELRCDPISGHTALYWYRQSLGQGLEFLIYFQGNSAPDKSGLPSDRFSAERTGGSVSTLTIQRTQQEDSAVYLCASRRTGTENQPQHFGDGTRLSIL.